The present entry profiles one T cell receptor (beta chain) with its context. The antigen remains undetermined. TCRdb processed the RT-PCR reads anew with MiXCR; each CDR3 protein has one entry. Found here are some 2,900 distinct CDR3 sequences, approximately 86% of them singletons; the top ten hold approximately 2%. V gave up 4 bases and J gave up 5 bases; unmatched junction bases: 10. This CDR3 region has 15 residues. These data are taken from a study of yellow fever vaccine responses in identical twins. The study's findings and limits: Reported findings indicate that twins' vaccine T cell responses seemed partially convergent, partially personalized.

The TCR originated in a woman younger than 35 who received the yellow fever vaccine. Sequenced material: T cells from blood (PBMCs), unsorted or a sorted subset (not recorded which), taken before or after yellow fever vaccination (not recorded which). This sequence joins TRBV23-1 and TRBJ2-7; 8 bases match TRBD2. TRBV23-1 is flagged as an ORF with uncertain function. Here the CDR3 reads CASSPRGGKSHEQYF. In DNA, the CDR3 is TGCGCCAGCAGTCCCCGGGGGGGGAAAAGTCACGAGCAGTACTTC.